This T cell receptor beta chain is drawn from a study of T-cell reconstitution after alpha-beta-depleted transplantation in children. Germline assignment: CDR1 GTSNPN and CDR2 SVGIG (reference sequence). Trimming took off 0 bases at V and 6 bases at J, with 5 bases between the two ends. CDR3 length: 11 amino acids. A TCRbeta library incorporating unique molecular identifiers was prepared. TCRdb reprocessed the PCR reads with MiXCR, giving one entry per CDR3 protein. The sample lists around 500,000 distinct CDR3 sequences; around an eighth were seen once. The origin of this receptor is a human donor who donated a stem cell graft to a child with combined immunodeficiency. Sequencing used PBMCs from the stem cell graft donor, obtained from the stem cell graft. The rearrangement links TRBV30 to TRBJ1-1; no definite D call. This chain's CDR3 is CAWSVASEAFF. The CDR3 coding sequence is TGTGCCTGGAGTGTAGCCTCTGAAGCTTTCTTT.